The TCR beta chain described here comes from a study of blood T cells in healthy people across ages. Study results and caveats: Researchers judged that diversity estimates from one million T cells fell short of true values. In these data, TCR beta diversity tracked strongly with naive T cell percentage.

The use of a sample-barcoded 5' primer and a J-beta primer mix characterized a second PCR of about 7 to 12 cycles. CDR3-containing paired-end reads numbering at least 2.5 million came from each sample. TCRdb processed the 5' RACE reads anew with MiXCR; each CDR3 protein has one entry. The sample holds fewer than 950,000 distinct CDR3 sequences, 53% seen once. Germline assignment: CDR1 SGHVS and CDR2 FNYEAQ. The CDR3 totals 18 residues. Worth noting for this clonotype: What it recognizes is unknown.

Donors gave around 9.3 milliliters of peripheral blood apiece. The V gene is TRBV7-6, the J gene TRBJ2-5; TRBD1 or TRBD2 may be the D gene (5 bases each). Judging by the DNA end, TRBJ2-7 fits better; the J call may be wrong. The sequenced material came from blood. This clonotype was obtained from an elderly man in good health. CDR3 amino acids: CASSLFPSSSQGTYEQYF. The CDR3 coding sequence is TGTGCCAGCAGCTTATTTCCGTCTAGCAGCCAGGGAACCTACGAGCAGTACTTC.